The 25 T cell receptor beta chains below all came from one sample that was sequenced in a study of blood T cell repertoires in COVID-19. Produced via immunoSEQ multiplex PCR; TCRdb's table is partial and in-frame only. Among around 140,000 clones listed, over 75% were seen once. Material for sequencing was PBMCs or T cells enriched from blood (not recorded which). The origin of the receptors is a woman between 45 and 60 years old who had recovered from COVID-19.

V gene TRBV28 combines with J gene TRBJ1-2; maybe TRBD1 (6 bases). This CDR3 is built from 14 residues. Germline lookup yields CDR1 MDHEN and CDR2 SYDVKM. Trimming cost V 5 bases and J 8 bases, with 18 bases left between them. CDR3 residues: CASSGGARLWGYTF. Here the CDR3 DNA reads TGTGCCAGCAGTGGGGGGGCCAGGCTGTGGGGCTACACCTTC.

The rearrangement joins TRBV4-1 to TRBJ1-5; maybe TRBD1 (5 bases). The CDR3 spans 18 residues. V was cut by 1 base and J by 2 bases, with 18 bases left in between. CDR1 MGHRA and CDR2 YSYEKL come from the germline V gene. The DNA of the CDR3 is TGCGCCAGCAGCCAAGTAGGCGGGGCGGGTAAGGGCAATCAGCCCCAGCATTTT. Amino acid sequence: CASSQVGGAGKGNQPQHF.

The chain couples TRBV9 to TRBJ1-1; no clear D. Germline CDR1 and CDR2: SGDLS and YYNGEE. V dropped 0 bases and J dropped 4 bases, with 10 bases sitting between them. This CDR3 is built from 14 residues. The DNA of the CDR3 is TGTGCCAGCAGCGTAGGGCCCGCCGCCACTGAAGCTTTCTTT. It encodes CASSVGPAATEAFF.

The chain carries TRBV19 and TRBJ1-1, with TRBD1 matching over 10 bases. Germline V CDR1 and CDR2: LNHDA, SQIVND (reference sequence). The V segment lost 2 bases and the J segment 5 bases; nucleotides outside the gene matches: 2. The length of the CDR3 is 14 residues. The CDR3: CASSIPGQGTEAFF. DNA for the CDR3: TGTGCCAGTAGTATACCGGGACAGGGGACTGAAGCTTTCTTT.

V gene TRBV7-9 combines with J gene TRBJ2-5; D gene uncertain. The CDR3 loop spans 15 amino acids. V shed 2 bases and J shed 3 bases, with 13 bases lying between them. The germline V gene has CDR1 SEHNR and CDR2 FQNEAQ (reference sequence). The CDR3 loop reads CASSLTSGDKETQYF. The DNA of the CDR3 is TGTGCCAGCAGCTTAACTTCAGGTGATAAAGAGACCCAGTACTTC.

The chain couples TRBV7-9 to TRBJ1-1, with D tentatively TRBD1 (5 bases). V lost 5 bases and J lost 3, with 19 bases in between. Germline lookup yields CDR1 SEHNR and CDR2 FQNEAQ (reference sequence). This CDR3 has 16 amino acids. CDR3 residues: CASSRNRQPRDTEAFF. For the CDR3, the DNA is TGTGCCAGCAGCCGGAATCGACAGCCCCGAGACACTGAAGCTTTCTTT.

The rearrangement uses TRBV7-2 and TRBJ2-1; 8 bases map to TRBD2. CDR1 and CDR2 from the germline V gene are SGHTA and FQGNSA. CDR3 length: 13 residues. The V gene end was trimmed by 7 bases and the J gene end by 6 bases; junction bases not matched to a gene: 5. The CDR3 sequence is CASTRRGANEQFF. The CDR3 DNA sequence: TGTGCCAGCACTAGGCGGGGGGCCAATGAGCAGTTCTTC.

The rearrangement links TRBV4-1 to TRBJ1-6, with D perhaps TRBD1 (6 bases). The CDR3 loop spans 15 amino acids. Deletions cut 4 bases from V and 8 bases from J, with 15 bases between. Per the germline V gene, CDR1 is MGHRA and CDR2 is YSYEKL. The CDR3 is CASSPTQGSDSPLHF. As DNA, the CDR3 is TGCGCCAGCAGCCCAACTCAGGGGAGCGATTCACCCCTCCACTTT.

This clone was counted a few times. The CDR3 region is CASSIVRTANYGYTF. The CDR3 bases are TGTGCCAGCAGTATCGTCAGGACAGCTAACTATGGCTACACCTTC. V and J are TRBV2 and TRBJ1-2; possible D gene TRBD1, 6 bases. V was cut by 5 bases and J by 0 bases, with 13 bases left in between. The CDR3 runs to 15 residues. Germline V CDR1 and CDR2: SNHLY, FYNNEI. Looking up the rest from reference TRBV2 and TRBJ1-2 gives the full variable domain: EPEVTQTPSHQVTQMGQEVILRCVPISNHLYFYWYRQILGQKVEFLVSFYNNEISEKSEIFDDQFSVERPDGSNFTLKIRSTKLEDSAMYFCASSIVRTANYGYTFGSGTRLTVV.

This clone was seen at least ten times. CDR3 bases: TGTGCCAGCAGGTCCCAGATGGAACAGATCATCTATGGCTACACCTTC. Translating gives CASRSQMEQIIYGYTF. The gene calls are TRBV7-9 and TRBJ1-2; no definite D call. The V end lost 6 bases, the J end lost 4 bases, and 21 bases lay between the germline ends. The CDR3 spans 16 residues. The germline gives CDR1 SEHNR, CDR2 FQNEAQ (reference sequence).

The rearrangement joins TRBV29-1 to TRBJ2-1; D gene unclear. The CDR3 is made up of 14 amino acids. The V end was cut by 3 bases, the J end by 4 bases, with 13 bases between. Germline lookup yields CDR1 SQVTM and CDR2 ANQGSEA. The CDR3: CSVDQAPQYNEQFF. The CDR3 DNA reads as TGCAGCGTTGACCAGGCACCCCAATACAATGAGCAGTTCTTC.

The gene calls are TRBV4-1 and TRBJ2-2, with 12 bases identical to TRBD1. The CDR3 is 17 amino acids. The ends lost 1 base at V and 6 bases at J; junction bases unmatched: 6. CDR1 MGHRA and CDR2 YSYEKL come from the germline V gene. The CDR3, as DNA: TGCGCCAGCAGCCAAGCTAACCGGGACAGGGGGCCCGGGGAGCTGTTTTTT. Translation: CASSQANRDRGPGELFF.

The chain has TRBV18 and TRBJ2-7; D remains ambiguous. The CDR3 is 13 amino acids. Germline V gene lookup returns CDR1 KGHSH and CDR2 LQKENI. V lost 0 bases and J 6 bases, leaving 9 bases between the germline ends. In DNA form, the CDR3 reads TGTGCCAGCTCACCACCGAGCCTCACCGAGCAGTACTTC. It is translated as CASSPPSLTEQYF.

The genes are TRBV14 and TRBJ2-7, with 11 positions matching TRBD2. Germline values: CDR1 SGHDN, CDR2 FVKESK. Trimming took 4 bases from V and 9 from J; bases not matched to a gene: 14. The CDR3 covers 16 residues. Written as DNA, the CDR3 is TGTGCCAGCAGCCCGCCTCTAGCGGGGGGACAGCTAAGGCAGTACTTC. Encoded protein: CASSPPLAGGQLRQYF.

This clone was counted a few times. V is TRBV7-9 and J is TRBJ2-3; 12 bases agree with TRBD2. In germline, CDR1 is SEHNR, CDR2 FQNEAQ (reference sequence). With 5 bases clipped from V and 2 bases from J, the junction kept 5 bases outside the gene matches. The CDR3 sequence is 16 residues long. The CDR3 region has the DNA TGTGCCAGCAGCCCGAGACTAGCGGGGGACACAGATACGCAGTATTTT. It codes for CASSPRLAGDTDTQYF.

This clone was seen more than once but under ten times. The rearrangement joins TRBV5-4 to TRBJ2-3, with D possibly being TRBD1 (6 bases). The ends were cut back, 4 bases at V and 0 bases at J, with 15 bases in the middle. This CDR3 comprises 16 residues. CDR1 SGHNT and CDR2 YYREEE come from the germline V gene (reference sequence). CDR3: CASSGPQGPSTDTQYF. The CDR3 nucleotides read TGTGCCAGCAGCGGGCCACAGGGCCCTAGCACAGATACGCAGTATTTT. The variable domain in full, with the rest retrieved from reference TRBV5-4 and TRBJ2-3, is ETGVTQSPTHLIKTRGQQVTLRCSSQSGHNTVSWYQQALGQGPQFIFQYYREEENGRGNFPPRFSGLQFPNYSSELNVNALELDDSALYLCASSGPQGPSTDTQYFGPGTRLTVL.

V gene TRBV6-4 combines with J gene TRBJ1-1; D is uncertain. The CDR3 extends over 13 amino acids. V was shortened by 6 bases and J by 1 base, with 9 bases between the two germline ends. The germline V gene has CDR1 MRHNA and CDR2 SNTAGT. The CDR3 protein is CASSYTENTEAFF. CDR3 DNA: TGTGCCAGCAGCTACACAGAGAACACTGAAGCTTTCTTT.

The chain is built from TRBV9 and TRBJ1-1; TRBD1 matches 9 bases. The CDR3 has 15 amino acids. The V segment lost 3 bases and the J segment 4 bases; nucleotides outside the gene matches: 7. Germline V gene data show CDR1 as SGDLS and CDR2 as YYNGEE. The CDR3 region is CASSARTGDGTEAFF. The CDR3 DNA follows: TGTGCCAGCAGCGCCCGGACAGGGGATGGCACTGAAGCTTTCTTT. Filled out from reference TRBV9 and TRBJ1-1, the complete variable domain reads DSGVTQTPKHLITATGQRVTLRCSPRSGDLSVYWYQQSLDQGLQFLIQYYNGEERAKGNILERFSAQQFPDLHSELNLSSLELGDSALYFCASSARTGDGTEAFFGQGTRLTVV.

The CDR3 DNA sequence: TGCGCCAGCAGTGCCAGTCCCGGGACACAAAAGTACAATGAGCAGTTCTTC. Translated, it gives CASSASPGTQKYNEQFF. The chain combines TRBV10-1 with TRBJ2-1, with D possibly being TRBD1 (6 bases). CDR1 is WNHNN and CDR2 is SYGVQD in the germline V gene (reference sequence). This CDR3 is 17 amino acids long. V lost 4 bases to trimming and J lost 4 bases, with 20 bases between them.

The V and J genes are TRBV5-6 and TRBJ2-3; D is possibly TRBD1 (5 bases). The CDR3 has 13 residues. Looked up from germline, CDR1 is SGHDT and CDR2 is YYEEEE. The ends were cut back, 3 bases at V and 4 bases at J, with 9 bases in the middle. CDR3 sequence (DNA): TGTGCCAGCAGCTCCCAGGGCCCAGATACGCAGTATTTT. The encoded protein is CASSSQGPDTQYF.

The chain couples TRBV10-2 to TRBJ2-1, with D possibly being TRBD1 (6 bases). The germline V gene encodes CDR1 WSHSY and CDR2 SAAADI. V dropped 2 bases and J dropped 7 bases, with 12 bases sitting between them. CDR3 size: 14 residues. As DNA, the CDR3 is TGCGCCAGCAGTGAGGCGAAAGGGGGAAATGAGCAGTTCTTC. It specifies CASSEAKGGNEQFF.

This sequence joins TRBV10-2 and TRBJ2-7; TRBD1 matches at 9 bases. CDR1 and CDR2 from the germline V gene are WSHSY and SAAADI. The J segment lost 6 bases and the V segment lost 3 bases, leaving 9 bases of the junction unmatched. The CDR3 spans 15 residues. The CDR3, as DNA: TGCGCCAGCAGTGATCCCCGGACAGGGGTGAGCGAGCAGTACTTC. Amino acids: CASSDPRTGVSEQYF.

The chain recombines TRBV11-3 with TRBJ2-1; tentatively, D is TRBD2 (6 bases). CDR1 is SGHNT, CDR2 YENEEA, per germline. Deletions cut 1 base from V and 2 bases from J, with 9 bases between. The CDR3 runs to 15 residues. CDR3 amino acids: CASSLGGGAYNEQFF. For the CDR3, the DNA is TGTGCCAGCAGCTTAGGAGGCGGGGCCTACAATGAGCAGTTCTTC.

Comments on this clone: Given a much more abundant clone one base away, this may be a read error. This chain links TRBV12-3 or TRBV12-4 with TRBJ1-2, with TRBD1 identical over 8 bases. The CDR3 sequence is 13 residues long. The V gene end was trimmed by 6 bases and the J gene end by 5 bases; junction bases not matched to a gene: 5. The CDR3 DNA reads as TGTGCCAGCAGCCCGACAGGGGAGTATGGCTACACCTTC. The encoded protein is CASSPTGEYGYTF.

This chain connects TRBV25-1 to TRBJ1-1, with D unresolved. This CDR3 has 11 residues. Germline V gene sequence: CDR1 MGHDK, CDR2 SYGVNS. V gave up 3 bases and J gave up 6 bases, with 5 bases separating them. CDR3 DNA: TGTGCCAGCAGTGAGGGCCCTGAAGCTTTCTTT. Translation gives CASSEGPEAFF. The full variable domain, completed using reference TRBV25-1 and TRBJ1-1, is EADIYQTPRYLVIGTGKKITLECSQTMGHDKMYWYQQDPGMELHLIHYSYGVNSTEKGDLSSESTVSRIRTEHFPLTLESARPSHTSQYLCASSEGPEAFFGQGTRLTVV.